This T cell receptor beta chain was captured in a study of T cells in Graves' hyperthyroidism and ophthalmopathy. Study summary: Blood from the periphery was taken at initial diagnosis, before any treatment.

Amplified TCR beta CDR3 regions came from RNA transcripts. A first-round RT-PCR of the TCR CDR3 used the HTBI primer set. TCRdb called the multiplex PCR reads again in MiXCR, with one record for every CDR3 protein. In the table there are over 550,000 distinct CDR3 sequences, approximately 15% of which are singletons. This clonotype was found many times. The CDR3 has 14 amino acids. V lost 7 bases to trimming and J lost 4 bases; unmatched junction nucleotides: 7. The chain combines TRBV12-3 or TRBV12-4 with TRBJ2-3; TRBD1 agrees at 8 bases. The TCR was taken from a woman younger than 30 with Graves' hyperthyroidism. Sequencing was done on a sample of blood. The CDR3 sequence: CASTSDRVPDTQYF. Written as DNA, the CDR3 is TGTGCCAGCACCTCGGACAGGGTGCCAGATACGCAGTATTTT.